A single sample gave rise to the 13 T cell receptor beta chains below, sequenced in a study of CD8 T cells in Susac syndrome. An amount of RNA that ranged from roughly 0.45 to 1 ug was reverse transcribed with random hexamers. TCRdb passed the immunoSEQ multiplex PCR reads through MiXCR, listing each CDR3 protein once. The data contain 150,000 to 250,000 distinct CDR3 sequences, about 95% of them singletons. The sequenced sample was CD4+ T cells from PBMCs. The receptors were sampled from a human donor with multiple sclerosis.

The chain links TRBV20-1 to TRBJ2-3, with D unclear. This CDR3 comprises 13 residues. The V and J ends lost 3 bases and 0 bases respectively, with 7 bases between them. Germline V gives CDR1 DFQATT, CDR2 SNEGSKA (reference sequence). The CDR3 coding sequence is TGCAGTGCTAGCCTAAGGAGCACAGATACGCAGTATTTT. Amino acid sequence: CSASLRSTDTQYF.

Here the CDR3 reads CASSIGVTDSVTQYF. CDR3 nucleotide sequence: TGCGCCAGCAGCATTGGTGTGACGGACTCGGTGACCCAGTACTTC. The chain carries TRBV5-1 and TRBJ2-5, with D possibly matching TRBD2 (5 bases). Germline V gene lookup returns CDR1 SGHRS and CDR2 YFSETQ. The V end was cut by 4 bases, the J end by 7 bases, with 20 bases between. The CDR3 consists of 15 residues.

The chain combines TRBV3-1 with TRBJ1-5, with TRBD1 identical over 8 bases. The V segment lost 1 base and the J segment 5 bases; nucleotides outside the gene matches: 4. CDR3 size: 15 residues. The germline CDR1 and CDR2 sequences are LGHDT and YNNKEL (reference sequence). DNA of the CDR3: TGTGCCAGCAGCCAAGGCGGACAGGGTTATCAGCCCCAGCATTTT. This encodes CASSQGGQGYQPQHF. The full variable domain, rest sourced from reference TRBV3-1 and TRBJ1-5, is DTAVSQTPKYLVTQMGNDKSIKCEQNLGHDTMYWYKQDSKKFLKIMFSYNNKELIINETVPNRFSPKSPDKAHLNLHINSLELGDSAVYFCASSQGGQGYQPQHFGDGTRLSIL.

The chain has TRBV20-1 and TRBJ2-2; D gene unclear. The CDR3 covers 13 residues. Germline CDR1 reads DFQATT; CDR2 reads SNEGSKA (reference sequence). With 2 bases removed from V and 4 bases from J, the gap between germline ends came to 8 bases. The CDR3 reads CSARRRGTGELFF. In nucleotides, the CDR3 is TGCAGTGCTAGAAGACGAGGCACCGGGGAGCTGTTTTTT.

The CDR3 sequence is CAWALGYEQYF. The CDR3 DNA follows: TGTGCCTGGGCGCTTGGCTACGAGCAGTACTTC. The rearrangement uses TRBV30 and TRBJ2-7; D is ambiguous. Germline V lookup: CDR1 GTSNPN, CDR2 SVGIG (reference sequence). This CDR3 spans 11 amino acids. V was cut by 5 bases and J by 3 bases, with 8 bases left in between.

The chain links TRBV5-1 to TRBJ2-3, with 8 bases identical to TRBD2. The CDR3 length is 16 residues. In germline, CDR1 is SGHRS, CDR2 YFSETQ. V lost 2 bases, J lost 0 bases, and 5 bases stayed unmatched. As DNA, the CDR3 is TGCGCCAGCAGCTTTCGGGAGGGGGGAAGCACAGATACGCAGTATTTT. Translating gives CASSFREGGSTDTQYF. Full variable domain (rest looked up from reference TRBV5-1 and TRBJ2-3): KAGVTQTPRYLIKTRGQQVTLSCSPISGHRSVSWYQQTPGQGLQFLFEYFSETQRNKGNFPGRFSGRQFSNSRSEMNVSTLELGDSALYLCASSFREGGSTDTQYFGPGTRLTVL.

This rearrangement joins TRBV24-1 to TRBJ2-5; D remains ambiguous. This CDR3 is built from 13 residues. CDR1 and CDR2 (germline): KGHDR, SFDVKD. Deletions cut 6 bases from V and 0 bases from J, with 7 bases between. CDR3 nucleotide sequence: TGTGCCACCAGTCTAGGGCACCAAGAGACCCAGTACTTC. It encodes CATSLGHQETQYF.

The chain recombines TRBV4-1 with TRBJ2-5, with TRBD1 matching 9 bases. CDR3 length: 15 amino acids. Germline CDR1 is MGHRA and CDR2 is YSYEKL. The V segment lost 4 bases and the J segment 2 bases; nucleotides outside the gene matches: 5. The CDR3, as DNA: TGCGCCAGCAGCCCCCGGGACAGGGAGCAAGAGACCCAGTACTTC. This sequence encodes CASSPRDREQETQYF.

The chain uses TRBV20-1 and TRBJ2-7, with D tentatively TRBD1 or TRBD2 (6 bases each). CDR3 size: 12 residues. Trimming cost V 5 bases and J 5 bases, with 13 bases left between them. The germline gives CDR1 DFQATT, CDR2 SNEGSKA (reference sequence). This chain's CDR3 is CSALGRGDEQYF. In DNA form, the CDR3 reads TGCAGTGCTCTGGGTAGGGGGGACGAGCAGTACTTC.

The chain combines TRBV12-3 or TRBV12-4 with TRBJ2-3, with D perhaps matching TRBD1 or TRBD2 (6 bases each). Trimming cost V 5 bases and J 8 bases, with 17 bases left between them. The CDR3 sequence is 14 residues long. CDR3 in amino acids: CASSTTGATGTQYF. The CDR3 DNA reads TGTGCCAGCAGTACGACGGGGGCTACGGGTACGCAGTATTTT.

The rearrangement links TRBV6-5 to TRBJ2-3; 10 bases are a match to TRBD2. CDR1 and CDR2 (germline): MNHEY, SVGAGI. There are 14 residues in the CDR3. V trimming: 6 bases; J trimming: 7 bases; junction bases outside the gene matches: 7. As DNA, the CDR3 is TGTGCCAGCAGAATTAGCGGGGGGCTAAATACGCAGTATTTT. Its translation is CASRISGGLNTQYF.

This chain uses TRBV6-5 with TRBJ1-1; no clear D gene. Germline V CDR1 and CDR2: MNHEY, SVGAGI. This CDR3 is 13 amino acids long. Deletions cut 2 bases from V and 0 bases from J, with 4 bases between. The chain's CDR3 is CASSYQLNTEAFF. CDR3 coding DNA: TGTGCCAGCAGTTACCAGTTGAACACTGAAGCTTTCTTT.

The gene calls are TRBV5-1 and TRBJ2-5; the match to TRBD2 covers 8 bases. With 4 bases clipped from V and 5 bases from J, the junction kept 10 bases outside the gene matches. Germline CDR1 is SGHRS and CDR2 is YFSETQ. The CDR3 covers 15 residues. This chain's CDR3 is CASSPRTSPGETQYF. The DNA of the CDR3 is TGCGCCAGCAGCCCCCGGACTAGCCCGGGGGAGACCCAGTACTTC. The whole variable domain, filled in from reference TRBV5-1 and TRBJ2-5, reads KAGVTQTPRYLIKTRGQQVTLSCSPISGHRSVSWYQQTPGQGLQFLFEYFSETQRNKGNFPGRFSGRQFSNSRSEMNVSTLELGDSALYLCASSPRTSPGETQYFGPGTRLLVL.